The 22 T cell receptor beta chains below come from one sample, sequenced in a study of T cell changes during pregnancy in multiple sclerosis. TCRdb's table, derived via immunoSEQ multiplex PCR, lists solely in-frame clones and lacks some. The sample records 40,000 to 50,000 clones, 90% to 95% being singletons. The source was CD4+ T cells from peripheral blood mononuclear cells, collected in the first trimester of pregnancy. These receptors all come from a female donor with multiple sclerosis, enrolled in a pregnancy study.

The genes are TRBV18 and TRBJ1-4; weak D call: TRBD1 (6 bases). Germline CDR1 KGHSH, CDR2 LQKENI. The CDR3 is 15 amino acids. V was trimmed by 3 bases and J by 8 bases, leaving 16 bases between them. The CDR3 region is CASSPIENREEKLFF. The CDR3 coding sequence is TGTGCCAGCTCACCCATTGAAAACAGGGAGGAAAAACTGTTTTTT. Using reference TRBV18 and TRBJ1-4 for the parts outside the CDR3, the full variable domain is NAGVMQNPRHLVRRRGQEARLRCSPMKGHSHVYWYRQLPEEGLKFMVYLQKENIIDESGMPKERFSAEFPKEGPSILRIQQVVRGDSAAYFCASSPIENREEKLFFGSGTQLSVL.

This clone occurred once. This CDR3 is CAWNYRGWRTGELFF. The CDR3 DNA is TGTGCCTGGAACTACAGGGGTTGGCGCACCGGGGAGCTGTTTTTT. This chain uses TRBV30 with TRBJ2-2; 7 nucleotides agree with TRBD1. V trimming: 4 bases; J trimming: 4 bases; junction bases outside the gene matches: 9. CDR1 and CDR2 from the germline V gene are GTSNPN and SVGIG (reference sequence). This CDR3 comprises 15 residues. The full variable domain, in which reference TRBV30 and TRBJ2-2 provide the parts outside the CDR3, is SQTIHQWPATLVQPVGSPLSLECTVEGTSNPNLYWYRQAAGRGLQLLFYSVGIGQISSEVPQNLSASRPQDRQFILSSKKLLLSDSGFYLCAWNYRGWRTGELFFGEGSRLTVL.

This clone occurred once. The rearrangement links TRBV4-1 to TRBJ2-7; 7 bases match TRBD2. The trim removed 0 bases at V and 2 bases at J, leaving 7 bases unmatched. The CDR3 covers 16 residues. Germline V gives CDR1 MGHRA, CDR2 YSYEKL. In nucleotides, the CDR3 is TGCGCCAGCAGCCAAGAAGGGTGGGGGGGACCCTACGAGCAGTACTTC. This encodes CASSQEGWGGPYEQYF.

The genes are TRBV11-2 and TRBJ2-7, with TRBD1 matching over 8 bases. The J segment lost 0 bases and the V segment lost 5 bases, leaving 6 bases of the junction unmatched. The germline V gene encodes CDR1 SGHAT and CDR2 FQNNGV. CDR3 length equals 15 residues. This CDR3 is CASSLTGTGSYEQYF. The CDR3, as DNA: TGTGCCAGCAGCCTCACTGGGACAGGCTCCTACGAGCAGTACTTC.

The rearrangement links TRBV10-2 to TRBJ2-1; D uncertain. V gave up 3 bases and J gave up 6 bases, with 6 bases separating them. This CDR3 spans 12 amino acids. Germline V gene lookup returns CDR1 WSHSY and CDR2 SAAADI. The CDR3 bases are TGCGCCAGCAGTGAACTGTCCAATGAGCAGTTCTTC. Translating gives CASSELSNEQFF.

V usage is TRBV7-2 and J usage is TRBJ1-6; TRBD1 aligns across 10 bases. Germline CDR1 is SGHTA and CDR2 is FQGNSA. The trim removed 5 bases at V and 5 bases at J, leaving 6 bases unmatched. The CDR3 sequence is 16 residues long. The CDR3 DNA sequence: TGTGCCAGCAGCAAACGAGGGACAGGGGATAATTCACCCCTCCACTTT. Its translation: CASSKRGTGDNSPLHF.

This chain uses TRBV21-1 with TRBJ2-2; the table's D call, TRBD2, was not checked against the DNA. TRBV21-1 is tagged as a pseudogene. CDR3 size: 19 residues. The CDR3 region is CASSKVGTSGGLNTGELFF. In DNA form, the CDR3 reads TGTGCCAGCAGCAAAGTGGGGACTAGCGGGGGCCTGAACACCGGGGAGCTGTTTTTT.

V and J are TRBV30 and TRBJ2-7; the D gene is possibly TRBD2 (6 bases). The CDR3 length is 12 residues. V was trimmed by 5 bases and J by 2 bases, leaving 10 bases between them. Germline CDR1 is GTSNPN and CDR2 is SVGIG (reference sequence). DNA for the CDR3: TGTGCCTGGGGGACTGGACCCTACGAGCAGTACTTC. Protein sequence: CAWGTGPYEQYF.

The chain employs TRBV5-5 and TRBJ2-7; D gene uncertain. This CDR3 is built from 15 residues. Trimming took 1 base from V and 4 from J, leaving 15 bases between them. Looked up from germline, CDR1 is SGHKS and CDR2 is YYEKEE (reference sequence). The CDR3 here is CASSLWQDVSYEQYF. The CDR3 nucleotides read TGTGCCAGCAGCTTGTGGCAGGATGTTTCATACGAGCAGTACTTC.

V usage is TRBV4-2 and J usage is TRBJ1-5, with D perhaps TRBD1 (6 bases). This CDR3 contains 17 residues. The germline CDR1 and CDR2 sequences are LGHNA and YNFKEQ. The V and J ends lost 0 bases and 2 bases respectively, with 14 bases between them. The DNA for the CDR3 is TGTGCCAGCAGCCAAGATTGGGCCAAGGGGGGCAATCAGCCCCAGCATTTT. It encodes CASSQDWAKGGNQPQHF.

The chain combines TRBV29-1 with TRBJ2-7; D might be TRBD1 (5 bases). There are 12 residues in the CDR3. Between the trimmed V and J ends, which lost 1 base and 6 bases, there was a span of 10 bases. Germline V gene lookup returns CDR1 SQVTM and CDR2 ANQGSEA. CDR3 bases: TGCAGCGTTGAAGGGGGCCGGCTCGAGCAGTACTTC. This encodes CSVEGGRLEQYF.

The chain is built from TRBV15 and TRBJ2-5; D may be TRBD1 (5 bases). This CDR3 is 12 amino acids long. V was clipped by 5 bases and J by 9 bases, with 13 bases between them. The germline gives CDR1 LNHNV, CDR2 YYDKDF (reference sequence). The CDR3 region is CATSGARVAQYF. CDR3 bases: TGTGCCACCAGCGGGGCTAGGGTCGCCCAGTACTTC.

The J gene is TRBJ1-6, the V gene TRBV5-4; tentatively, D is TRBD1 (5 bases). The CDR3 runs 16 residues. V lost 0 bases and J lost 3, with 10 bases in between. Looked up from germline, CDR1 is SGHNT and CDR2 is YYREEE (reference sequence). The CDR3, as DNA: TGTGCCAGCAGCTTGGTGAAGCAGGGCTATAATTCACCCCTCCACTTT. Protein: CASSLVKQGYNSPLHF.

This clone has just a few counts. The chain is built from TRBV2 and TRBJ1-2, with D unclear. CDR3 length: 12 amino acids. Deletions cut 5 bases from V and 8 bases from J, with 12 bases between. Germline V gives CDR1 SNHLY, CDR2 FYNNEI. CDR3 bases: TGTGCCAGCAGTAATGGGCCTGACGGCTACACCTTC. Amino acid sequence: CASSNGPDGYTF. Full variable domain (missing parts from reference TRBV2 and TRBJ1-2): EPEVTQTPSHQVTQMGQEVILRCVPISNHLYFYWYRQILGQKVEFLVSFYNNEISEKSEIFDDQFSVERPDGSNFTLKIRSTKLEDSAMYFCASSNGPDGYTFGSGTRLTVV.

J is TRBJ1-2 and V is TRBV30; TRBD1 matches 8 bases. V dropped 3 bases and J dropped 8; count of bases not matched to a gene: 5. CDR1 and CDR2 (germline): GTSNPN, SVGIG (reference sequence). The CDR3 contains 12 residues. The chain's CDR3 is CAWRRTGYGYTF. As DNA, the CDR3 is TGTGCCTGGAGACGGACAGGGTACGGCTACACCTTC.

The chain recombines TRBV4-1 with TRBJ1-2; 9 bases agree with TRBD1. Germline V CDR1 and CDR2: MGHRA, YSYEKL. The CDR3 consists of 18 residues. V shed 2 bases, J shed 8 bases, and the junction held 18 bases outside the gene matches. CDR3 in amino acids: CASSQLLRDRAPGRGYTF. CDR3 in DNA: TGCGCCAGCAGCCAACTCTTACGGGACAGGGCCCCTGGAAGGGGCTACACCTTC.

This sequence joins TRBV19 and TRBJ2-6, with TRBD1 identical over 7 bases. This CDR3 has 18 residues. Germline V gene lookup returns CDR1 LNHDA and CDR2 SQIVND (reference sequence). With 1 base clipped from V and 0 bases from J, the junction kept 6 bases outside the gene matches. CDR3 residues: CASSIAQDRSSGANVLTF. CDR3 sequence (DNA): TGTGCCAGTAGTATAGCTCAGGACAGGAGCTCTGGGGCCAACGTCCTGACTTTC.

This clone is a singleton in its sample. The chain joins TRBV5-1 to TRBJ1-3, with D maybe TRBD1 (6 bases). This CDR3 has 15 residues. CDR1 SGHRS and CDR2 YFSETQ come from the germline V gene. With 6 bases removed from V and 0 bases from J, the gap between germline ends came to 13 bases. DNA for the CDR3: TGCGCCAGCACGGGGCAGGGGATCTCTGGAAACACCATATATTTT. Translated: CASTGQGISGNTIYF.

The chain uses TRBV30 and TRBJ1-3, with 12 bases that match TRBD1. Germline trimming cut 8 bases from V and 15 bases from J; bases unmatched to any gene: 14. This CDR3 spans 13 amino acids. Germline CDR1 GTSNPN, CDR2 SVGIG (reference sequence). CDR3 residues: CAGTRDRGLVTYF. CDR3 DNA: TGTGCCGGGACGCGGGACAGGGGGCTCGTGACATATTTT.

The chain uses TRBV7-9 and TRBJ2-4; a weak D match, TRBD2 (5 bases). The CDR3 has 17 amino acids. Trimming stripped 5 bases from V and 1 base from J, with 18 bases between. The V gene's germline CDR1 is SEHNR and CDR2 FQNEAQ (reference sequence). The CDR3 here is CASSPPSRDRAKNIQYF. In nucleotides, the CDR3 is TGTGCCAGCAGCCCCCCTTCTCGGGATCGGGCCAAAAACATTCAGTACTTC.

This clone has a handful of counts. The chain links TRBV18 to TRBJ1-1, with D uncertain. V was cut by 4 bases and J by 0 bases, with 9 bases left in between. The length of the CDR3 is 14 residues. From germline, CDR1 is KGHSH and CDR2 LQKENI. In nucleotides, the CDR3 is TGTGCCAGCTCACAGGGAGACATGAACACTGAAGCTTTCTTT. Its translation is CASSQGDMNTEAFF.

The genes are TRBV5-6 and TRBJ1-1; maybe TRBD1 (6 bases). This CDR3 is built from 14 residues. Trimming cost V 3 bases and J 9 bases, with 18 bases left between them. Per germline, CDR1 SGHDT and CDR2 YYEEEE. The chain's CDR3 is CASSSAQSGEKAFF. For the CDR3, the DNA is TGTGCCAGCAGCTCCGCTCAATCAGGGGAGAAAGCTTTCTTT. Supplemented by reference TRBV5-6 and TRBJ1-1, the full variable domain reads DAGVTQSPTHLIKTRGQQVTLRCSPKSGHDTVSWYQQALGQGPQFIFQYYEEEERQRGNFPDRFSGHQFPNYSSELNVNALLLGDSALYLCASSSAQSGEKAFFGQGTRLTVV.